The sequence of this T cell receptor (beta chain) was determined in a study of type 1 regulatory T cells. Study background: T-allo10 is an in vitro-generated, Tr1-enriched CD4 T cell product specific for alloantigen.

TCRdb used MiXCR to reprocess the reads, holding one entry per CDR3 protein. The sample contains about 42,000 distinct CDR3 sequences, 9.5% to 15% of which appear only once. Broader study findings: Compared with non-Tr1 cells, Tr1 cells showed a narrower TCR repertoire.

This clonotype showed up many times. Its target is not known. CDR1 and CDR2 (germline): DFQATT, SNEGSKA (reference sequence). The V end lost 3 bases, the J end lost 7 bases, and 13 bases lay between the germline ends. CDR3 length: 13 amino acids. V gene TRBV20-1 combines with J gene TRBJ1-5, with unresolved D. The specimen sequenced was cultured non-Tr1 T cells, either the whole culture or a sorted T cell fraction (not recorded which). This receptor was identified in a human donor in good health. This CDR3 reads CSASLNSGQPQHF. The CDR3 coding sequence is TGCAGTGCTAGCTTGAACAGCGGGCAGCCCCAGCATTTT.